Listed below are T cell receptor beta chains from one sample, sequenced in a study of cytomegalovirus exposure and HLA in healthy donors. The data were produced by immunoSEQ multiplex PCR, yet TCRdb's version contains in-frame clones alone and is incomplete. The sample shows about 60,000 clones, 80% of them seen only once. Sequencing was done on a sample of PBMCs. The origin of the receptors is a male donor in good health and CMV-seronegative. Both conserved end residues are part of each CDR3. A D gene is named only where the DNA matches it firmly. Clone size, where shown, is once, few, many, or a class for clones that have expanded.

D	V	size	J	DNA	CDR3
TRBD1	TRBV7-3	.	TRBJ2-2	TGTGCCAGCAGTTTTACGGACAGGAAGAACACCGGGGAGCTGTTTTTT	CASSFTDRKNTGELFF
TRBD2	TRBV13	.	TRBJ2-3	TGTGCCAGCAGCCCGACGGGACTAGCGGGGGGGTGGTGGGGCACAGATACGCAGTATTTT	CASSPTGLAGGWWGTDTQYF
.	TRBV28	.	TRBJ1-1	TGTGCCAGCAGCCCACAGGGCCTTAACACTGAAGCTTTCTTT	CASSPQGLNTEAFF
.	TRBV30	.	TRBJ2-7	TGTGCCTGCATAGAATCCTACGAGCAGTACTTC	CACIESYEQYF
TRBD1	TRBV4-3	.	TRBJ1-1	TGCGCCAGCAGCAGCCGGGACAGGGGTTACACTGAAGCTTTCTTT	CASSSRDRGYTEAFF
.	TRBV19	.	TRBJ1-2	TGTGCCAGTAGTATTAAGGGACATCGAATTAACTATGGCTACACCTTC	CASSIKGHRINYGYTF
TRBD1	TRBV7-2	.	TRBJ2-7	TGTGCCAGCAGCGTAGGGGGACAGGGGGCTGGCGAGCAGTACTTC	CASSVGGQGAGEQYF
.	TRBV4-2	few	TRBJ1-2	TGTGCCAGCAGCCAAGATCGGGGGGCGGTTGGCTACACCTTC	CASSQDRGAVGYTF
.	TRBV7-9	.	TRBJ1-1	TGTTCCAGCAGCTTGGGGGGAGGAAACACTGAAGCTTTCTTT	CSSSLGGGNTEAFF
TRBD1	TRBV29-1	.	TRBJ1-1	TGCAGCGTTGACACAGGGGGCGCAGCCACTGAAGCTTTCTTT	CSVDTGGAATEAFF
TRBD1	TRBV30	medium-sized	TRBJ2-7	TGTGCCTGGAGGGGGACAGGCGCTGCCTACGAGCAGTACTTC	CAWRGTGAAYEQYF
.	TRBV6-6	.	TRBJ1-2	TGTGCCAGCAGTTCCGCGGACTATGGCTACACCTTC	CASSSADYGYTF
TRBD1	TRBV4-3	.	TRBJ2-2	TGCGCCAGCAGCCAAGAGACAGGGGGTTTCCGGGAGCTGTTTTTT	CASSQETGGFRELFF
.	TRBV19	.	TRBJ1-1	TGTGCCAGTAGTCCCCGGACAGAGAACACTGAAGCTTTCTTT	CASSPRTENTEAFF
.	TRBV7-2	.	TRBJ2-3	TGTGCCAGCAGCTTAGCGCGGACCGGGGAGCAGTATTTT	CASSLARTGEQYF
.	TRBV7-2	.	TRBJ2-1	TGTGCCAGCAGCTTAGGCAACGGGGCCTACAATGAGCAGTTCTTC	CASSLGNGAYNEQFF
.	TRBV5-1	.	TRBJ1-1	TGCGCCAGCAGCTTTTCAGGGACTGAAGCTTTCTTT	CASSFSGTEAFF
.	TRBV28	.	TRBJ1-1	TGTGCCAGCAGTTCCTACTCTAGGCGGGCTTTCTTT	CASSSYSRRAFF
.	TRBV7-9	.	TRBJ1-1	TGTTCCAGCAGCTTAGTGGCCGAGAACACTGAAGCTTTCTTT	CSSSLVAENTEAFF
TRBD1	TRBV7-2	.	TRBJ1-2	TGTGCCAGCAGCCAGGATGGCAGACAGGGCGGGGGGGGCTACACCTTC	CASSQDGRQGGGGYTF
.	TRBV29-1	.	TRBJ1-1	TGCAGCGGAGACTTTGATCTGGGGAACACTGAAGCTTTCTTT	CSGDFDLGNTEAFF
TRBD2	TRBV11-1	.	TRBJ2-1	TGTGCCAGCAGCTTTCCCGGGACTAGCGGGTACAATGAGCAGTTCTTC	CASSFPGTSGYNEQFF
.	TRBV4-3	.	TRBJ2-6	TGCGCCAGCAGCCAAGACAGCTCTGGGGCCAACGTCCTGACTTTC	CASSQDSSGANVLTF
.	TRBV7-3	.	TRBJ2-1	TGTGCCAGCAGTTGGTCTAGCGAAGGGAAGGGCAATGAGCAGTTCTTC	CASSWSSEGKGNEQFF
TRBD1	TRBV30	.	TRBJ1-1	TGTGCTTCTTCCCCAGCAGGGGGCACTGAAGCTTTCTTT	CASSPAGGTEAFF
.	TRBV7-6	.	TRBJ2-7	TGTGCCAGCAGCTCCCAGGCCTTGAGTAGTAAATTCTCCTACGAGCAGTACTTC	CASSSQALSSKFSYEQYF
.	TRBV6-5	.	TRBJ1-4	TGTGCCAGCAGTTCAACCCCGGGGATTGAAAAACTGTTTTTT	CASSSTPGIEKLFF
TRBD1	TRBV5-6	.	TRBJ2-7	TGTGCCAGCAAACAGGGGACACCCTACGAGCAGTACTTC	CASKQGTPYEQYF
TRBD1	TRBV7-3	few	TRBJ1-2	TGTGCCAGCAGCGCCGGGACAGGGAATTACACCTTC	CASSAGTGNYTF
TRBD1	TRBV7-6	.	TRBJ2-7	TGTGCCAGCAGCCTACCGACAGGGGGCGAGCAGTACTTC	CASSLPTGGEQYF
TRBD1	TRBV29-1	few	TRBJ2-7	TGCAGCGTTGTGAGGACAGGGGGCAGCTACGAGCAGTACTTC	CSVVRTGGSYEQYF
TRBD1	TRBV10-3	.	TRBJ2-3	TGTGCCTCGCGATCGGACGGGACAGCTACAGATACGCAGTATTTT	CASRSDGTATDTQYF
TRBD1	TRBV6-6	.	TRBJ1-6	TGTGCCAGCAACCGACAGGGTTTAGGGTCACCCCTCCACTTT	CASNRQGLGSPLHF
TRBD1	TRBV27	.	TRBJ2-6	TGTGCCAGCCGCTCCCCCCCCGGACAGGGGTATCCTGGGGCCAACGTCCTGACTTTC	CASRSPPGQGYPGANVLTF
.	TRBV14	.	TRBJ2-5	TGTGCCAGCAGCCGACTACTTGGGATCTTCCAAGAGACCCAGTACTTC	CASSRLLGIFQETQYF
TRBD1	TRBV6-5	few	TRBJ1-2	TGTGCCAGCAGTTCGGGGGACAGGGGACTTAACTATGGCTACACCTTC	CASSSGDRGLNYGYTF
TRBD1	TRBV4-3	few	TRBJ1-2	TGCGCCAGCAGCCAAGATACCCGACAGGGGAACTATGGCTACACCTTC	CASSQDTRQGNYGYTF
.	TRBV4-3	few	TRBJ1-3	TGCGCCAGCAGCCAAGATAGTCAGGGTTCTGGAAACACCATATATTTT	CASSQDSQGSGNTIYF
TRBD2	TRBV11-3	.	TRBJ2-2	TGTACCAGCAGCTTCGGGGCTAGCGGGGGGGCCGGGGAGCTGTTTTTT	CTSSFGASGGAGELFF
TRBD2	TRBV11-2	.	TRBJ2-5	TGTGCCAGCAGCGGCCCACTAGCGGGGGGGCCTAGGGAGACCCAGTACTTC	CASSGPLAGGPRETQYF
TRBD2	TRBV7-3	.	TRBJ2-3	TGTGCCAGCAGCTTACCAGCGGGGGGGGCTAGCACAGATACGCAGTATTTT	CASSLPAGGASTDTQYF
.	TRBV4-3	.	TRBJ2-7	TGCGCCAGCAGCCAAGATATAGGGGCAGCCTACGAGCAGTACTTC	CASSQDIGAAYEQYF
.	TRBV19	.	TRBJ1-2	TGTGCCAGTAGTATTCAGGCAAAGGACTATGGCTACACCTTC	CASSIQAKDYGYTF